One and the same sample provided the 2 T cell receptor beta chains below, sequenced in a study of T cells in Graves' hyperthyroidism and ophthalmopathy. RNA transcripts gave rise to amplified TCR beta CDR3 regions. An initial round of RT-PCR targeting the TCR CDR3 relied on the HTBI primer set. TCRdb recomputed calls from the multiplex PCR reads with MiXCR, one row per CDR3 protein. The sample has around 350,000 distinct CDR3 sequences, 15% to 20% seen once. Sample: blood. Receptor source: a woman aged 18-29 years with Graves' hyperthyroidism.

On this clonotype itself: Just one base apart from a much larger clone, this may be a read error. V gene TRBV4-1 combines with J gene TRBJ2-6; D not certain. Germline loops: CDR1 MGHRA, CDR2 YSYEKL. The CDR3 spans 17 residues. Trimming cost V 3 bases and J 0 bases, with 12 bases left between them. This CDR3 is CASSHGQESSGANVLTF. DNA for the CDR3: TGCGCCAGCAGCCATGGGCAGGAGAGCTCTGGGGCCAACGTCCTGACTTTC.

This clonotype was seen ten or more times. CDR3 DNA sequence: TGTGCCAGCAGCTCCGGGACAGGGTTTCCTCAGCCCCAGCATTTT. Residues: CASSSGTGFPQPQHF. The chain has TRBV6-5 and TRBJ1-5; 9 nucleotides align to TRBD1. The CDR3 covers 15 residues. With V trimmed by 6 bases and J by 6 bases, 9 bases remained unmatched. Germline-derived CDR1 and CDR2 are MNHEY and SVGAGI.